Below are 23 T cell receptor beta chains sequenced from a single sample in a study of T cells in women clearing cervical HPV infection. Repertoires were generated with immunoSEQ multiplex PCR, while TCRdb's copy carries only in-frame clones and drops some. The table gives more than 45,000 clones; the top ten clones make up around 1.5% of it. What was sequenced was blood buffy coat. These receptors were taken from a woman between 18 and 70 years old with a cervical HPV16 infection that either progressed to CIN3+ or cleared (not recorded which).

Regarding this clone: The CDR3 goes on 3 residues after the read ends, and that part is filled in from the germline J gene. This rearrangement joins TRBV12-3 or TRBV12-4 to TRBJ2-7; D is possibly TRBD1 (5 bases). V lost 2 bases and J lost 2, with 10 bases in between. The CDR3 consists of 14 residues. CDR3 sequence: CASSLMQGTYEQYF. The sequenced part of the CDR3 DNA is TGTGCCAGCAGTTTAATGCAGGGAACCTACGAG.

Of note for this clone: The sequence runs out 3 residues before the end of the CDR3; the remainder is reconstructed from the germline J gene. The gene calls are TRBV20-1 and TRBJ2-3, with 7 bases fitting TRBD1. There are 16 residues in the CDR3. Germline CDR1 and CDR2: DFQATT and SNEGSKA (reference sequence). Trimming cost V 0 bases and J 5 bases; bases outside gene matches: 11. CDR3 protein: CSARDPGTALLDTQYF. CDR3 bases read: TGCAGTGCTAGAGACCCGGGGACAGCCCTTCTAGATACG.

As for this clone: The observed sequence ends 3 residues before the CDR3 terminus, with the missing tail filled in from the germline J gene. The J gene is TRBJ1-1, the V gene TRBV30; D is possibly TRBD1 (6 bases). CDR1 is GTSNPN and CDR2 is SVGIG in the germline V gene (reference sequence). The V end lost 0 bases, the J end lost 7 bases, and 27 bases lay between the germline ends. This CDR3 is built from 18 residues. The CDR3 reads CAWSVGAQGAQYRFEAFF. The sequenced CDR3 bases are TGTGCCTGGAGTGTAGGAGCACAGGGAGCGCAATACCGCTTTGAA.

Details on this clone: The read falls 3 residues short of the CDR3 end, and the missing part is taken from the germline J gene. This chain links TRBV4-1 with TRBJ2-4, with TRBD1 as a possible D gene (6 bases). The CDR3 covers 12 residues. CDR1 is MGHRA, CDR2 YSYEKL, per germline. Partial CDR3 DNA: TGCGCCAGCAGCCCATCCGGACAGTAT. It translates to CASSPSGQY. Given in full, the CDR3 is CASSPSGQYQYF.

A word on this clone: The read terminates 3 residues before the CDR3 end, so the remaining end is supplied by the germline J gene. J is TRBJ2-3 and V is TRBV12-3 or TRBV12-4; 9 bases are shared with TRBD1. The CDR3 has 16 amino acids. The V gene end was trimmed by 3 bases and the J gene end by 4 bases; junction bases not matched to a gene: 8. The CDR3 is CASSFSGTGLADTQYF. The part of the CDR3 DNA that was read is TGTGCCAGCAGTTTTTCCGGGACAGGGTTGGCAGATACG.

Regarding this clone: The germline gene is not matched at one end of the junction; a read error may be the cause. Sequencing ends 3 residues short of the CDR3 end; the germline J gene provides the rest. The chain employs TRBV28 and TRBJ1-5; a weak D match, TRBD1 (5 bases). Germline loops: CDR1 MDHEN, CDR2 SYDVKM. The CDR3 covers 16 residues. The CDR3 loop reads CASSSNGALSSQPQHF. The CDR3 DNA, read in part, is TGTGCCAGCAGTTCCAATGGGGCTCTCAGCAGTCAGCCC.

On this clone itself: Read sequence stops 3 residues before the CDR3 end, and the germline J gene provides the missing end. The V and J genes are TRBV19 and TRBJ2-5; the match to TRBD1 covers 10 bases. Germline V gives CDR1 LNHDA, CDR2 SQIVND (reference sequence). The CDR3 has 16 residues. The junction had 11 bases not matched to a gene; V was cut back by 5 bases and J by 5 bases. CDR3 amino acids: CASSGPGQGISETQYF. The covered CDR3 bases are TGTGCCAGTAGTGGACCGGGACAGGGGATTTCCGAGACC.

Turning to this clone: The observed sequence ends 3 residues before the CDR3 terminus, with the missing tail filled in from the germline J gene. The chain joins TRBV20-1 to TRBJ2-5; 12 bases line up with TRBD2. Germline CDR1 and CDR2: DFQATT and SNEGSKA (reference sequence). The CDR3 spans 15 residues. J lost 5 bases, V lost 7 bases, and 11 bases had no gene match. The sequenced part of the CDR3 DNA is TGCAGTGAAGTTCTAGCGGGGGGGCTAGGGGAGACC. Amino acid sequence: CSEVLAGGLGET. The complete CDR3 reads CSEVLAGGLGETQYF.

About this clone: The read terminates 3 residues ahead of where the CDR3 ends, so the germline J gene completes it. The chain links TRBV2 to TRBJ2-7; D perhaps matches TRBD2 (5 bases). Trimming removed 5 bases at V and 4 bases at J, with 12 bases between. The CDR3 is 13 amino acids. CDR1 is SNHLY and CDR2 is FYNNEI in the germline V gene. The CDR3 loop is CASSSSRNYEQYF. The sequenced part of the CDR3 DNA is TGTGCCAGCAGTTCTAGCAGGAATTACGAG.

With respect to this clone: Read coverage stops 3 residues before the CDR3 terminus; the germline J gene supplies the remainder. This chain uses TRBV20-1 with TRBJ2-5; weak D call: TRBD2 (6 bases). The CDR3 runs 16 residues. V gave up 0 bases and J gave up 1 base, with 15 bases separating them. CDR1 and CDR2 from the germline V gene are DFQATT and SNEGSKA (reference sequence). Partial CDR3 DNA: TGCAGTGCTAGAGATGCCCGGGTGGGGGGCCAAGAGACC. It translates to CSARDARVGGQET. The whole CDR3 is CSARDARVGGQETQYF.

With respect to this clone: The CDR3 goes on 3 residues after the read ends, and that part is filled in from the germline J gene. V and J are TRBV12-3 or TRBV12-4 and TRBJ1-1; D remains ambiguous. The CDR3 consists of 13 residues. V lost 7 bases and J 6 bases, leaving 15 bases between the germline ends. CDR3 residues: CASTRGGKAEAFF. The DNA read from the CDR3 is TGTGCCAGCACTCGGGGAGGCAAAGCTGAA.

To note about this clone: The read ends 3 residues early relative to the CDR3; the germline J gene fills the gap. The rearrangement links TRBV2 to TRBJ2-2; TRBD1 agrees at 7 bases. The CDR3 is 15 residues long. CDR1 and CDR2 (germline): SNHLY, FYNNEI. After removal of 1 base from V and 4 bases from J, the junction contained 3 bases not matched to a gene. CDR3 amino acids: CASSEVRGSTGELFF. The CDR3 bases that were read are TGTGCCAGCAGTGAAGTCAGGGGGAGCACCGGGGAG.

Notes on this clone: The read is 3 residues too short to cover the CDR3 end, so that end is filled in from the germline J gene. The gene calls are TRBV20-1 and TRBJ2-5, with 12 bases fitting TRBD2. Germline values: CDR1 DFQATT, CDR2 SNEGSKA (reference sequence). V shed 3 bases and J 4 bases; nucleotides not matched to a gene: 9. The CDR3 is 16 residues long. CDR3 DNA, as far as it was read: TGCAGTGCTAGTTGGCTAGCGGGGGGGCCGTCAGAGACC. Translating it yields CSASWLAGGPSET. The full CDR3 is CSASWLAGGPSETQYF.

Remarks on this clone: The CDR3 goes on 3 residues after the read ends, and that part is filled in from the germline J gene. The chain joins TRBV28 to TRBJ1-2, with 9 bases identical to TRBD1. V dropped 8 bases and J dropped 2; count of bases not matched to a gene: 9. There are 15 residues in the CDR3. Germline CDR1 reads MDHEN; CDR2 reads SYDVKM. The chain's CDR3 is CASRDRVPTNYGYTF. CDR3 DNA (partial): TGTGCCAGCCGGGACAGGGTTCCTACAAACTATGGC.

With regard to this clone: From the germline J gene comes the end of the CDR3, since the read stops 3 residues before it. The chain recombines TRBV7-6 with TRBJ2-3; 8 bases fit TRBD2. This CDR3 is 13 amino acids long. Germline V CDR1 and CDR2: SGHVS, FNYEAQ. Trimming removed 3 bases from V and 4 bases from J; junction bases left unmatched: 0. This CDR3 is CASSLGLADTQYF. The sequenced part of the CDR3 DNA is TGTGCCAGCAGCTTGGGACTAGCAGATACG.

Comments on this clone: The sequence runs out 3 residues before the end of the CDR3; the remainder is reconstructed from the germline J gene. V is TRBV20-1 and J is TRBJ2-5, with 8 nucleotides matching TRBD2. The germline CDR1 and CDR2 sequences are DFQATT and SNEGSKA (reference sequence). The CDR3 consists of 14 residues. The ends lost 2 bases at V and 1 base at J; junction bases unmatched: 3. CDR3 region: CSARIAGLQETQYF. CDR3 bases read: TGCAGTGCTAGAATAGCGGGGCTCCAAGAGACC.

Points on this clone: The read terminates 3 residues before the CDR3 end, so the remaining end is supplied by the germline J gene. The rearrangement links TRBV6-2 or TRBV6-3 to TRBJ1-1; 12 bases are shared with TRBD1. V lost 2 bases and J lost 1; bases outside the gene matches: 5. CDR3 length: 17 residues. Germline CDR1 MNHEY, CDR2 SVGEGT. The CDR3 sequence is CASSYGGQGARNTEAFF. CDR3 DNA (partial): TGTGCCAGCAGTTACGGGGGACAGGGGGCCAGGAACACTGAA.

About this clone: Sequencing ends 3 residues short of the CDR3 end; the germline J gene provides the rest. The chain combines TRBV19 with TRBJ2-3; D gene ambiguous. The CDR3 is 15 residues long. V lost 4 bases to trimming and J lost 3 bases, with 14 bases between them. Germline-derived CDR1 and CDR2 are LNHDA and SQIVND (reference sequence). The CDR3 here is CASSKMTSTTDTQYF. The DNA read from the CDR3 is TGTGCCAGTAGTAAGATGACAAGTACAACAGATACG.

On this clone: The read halts 3 residues ahead of the CDR3 end, with the missing end drawn from the germline J gene. The chain employs TRBV28 and TRBJ1-2, with TRBD1 matching over 11 bases. CDR3 length equals 15 residues. The germline V gene has CDR1 MDHEN and CDR2 SYDVKM. The CDR3 bases that were read are TGTGCCAGCAGGGCGGGACAGGGGGTTTCTAGCGGC. Protein product: CASRAGQGVSSG. The whole CDR3 sequence is CASRAGQGVSSGYTF.

Note on this clone: From the germline J gene comes the end of the CDR3, since the read stops 3 residues before it. The gene calls are TRBV7-3 and TRBJ2-5, with D maybe TRBD1 (6 bases). Trimming removed 4 bases at V and 5 bases at J, with 11 bases between. Germline V gene lookup returns CDR1 SGHTA and CDR2 FQGTGA. The CDR3 covers 13 residues. CDR3 DNA, as far as it was read: TGTGCCAGCAGCTCCAGGGGCTGGGAGACC. Translated, it gives CASSSRGWET. The whole CDR3 region reads CASSSRGWETQYF. Filled out from reference TRBV7-3 and TRBJ2-5, the complete variable domain reads GAGVSQTPSNKVTEKGKYVELRCDPISGHTALYWYRQSLGQGPEFLIYFQGTGAADDSGLPNDRFFAVRPEGSVSTLKIQRTERGDSAVYLCASSSRGWETQYFGPGTRLLVL.

Concerning this clone itself: The missing CDR3 end, 3 residues past where the read stops, is filled in from the germline J gene. The genes are TRBV19 and TRBJ2-3; 9 bases align to TRBD2. The CDR3 covers 16 residues. CDR1 LNHDA and CDR2 SQIVND come from the germline V gene (reference sequence). V lost 0 bases and J lost 5; bases outside the gene matches: 6. The CDR3 loop reads CASSIDRRGGRDTQYF. The DNA read from the CDR3 is TGTGCCAGTAGTATAGATCGGCGGGGGGGGAGAGATACG.

Note on this clone: The read terminates 3 residues before the CDR3 end, so the remaining end is supplied by the germline J gene. The chain has TRBV18 and TRBJ2-5; possibly TRBD2 for D (7 bases). The length of the CDR3 is 16 residues. The V end was cut by 3 bases, the J end by 1 base, with 15 bases between. Germline lookup yields CDR1 KGHSH and CDR2 LQKENI. The CDR3 sequence: CASSPSGRGPQETQYF. The covered CDR3 bases are TGTGCCAGCTCACCCTCCGGGCGGGGGCCCCAAGAGACC.

About this clone: With the read ending 3 residues before the CDR3 end, the germline J gene is used to fill in that end. J is TRBJ2-2 and V is TRBV5-1; D call uncertain. The V gene's germline CDR1 is SGHRS and CDR2 YFSETQ. The length of the CDR3 is 17 residues. Trimming shortened V by 0 bases and J by 4 bases, and 16 bases separated the two germline ends. CDR3 bases read: TGCGCCAGCAGCTTGGCTCTGGTAGGGCGAGGCACCGGGGAG. It encodes CASSLALVGRGTGE. The whole CDR3 reads CASSLALVGRGTGELFF.